This T cell receptor (beta chain) was identified during a study of T-cell memory formation after mild COVID-19. TCRdb itself ran the 5' RACE reads through MiXCR, one entry per CDR3 protein. Of roughly 450,000 distinct CDR3 sequences listed, roughly 18% are singletons. Per the germline V gene, CDR1 is SQVTM and CDR2 is ANQGSEA. The CDR3 has 16 amino acids. Trimming removed 0 bases at V and 2 bases at J, with 17 bases between. This clonotype was counted a few times. The rearrangement joins TRBV29-1 to TRBJ2-7; D is perhaps TRBD1 (6 bases). The sequence came from an adult woman who had mild COVID-19 (a few samples of this study predate the infection). Cell type and time point are not known. The sample taken for sequencing was PBMCs or a T cell subset sorted from them (not recorded which). In nucleotides, the CDR3 is TGCAGCGTTGAAGATTTCGCCCAACAGGGTACCTACGAGCAGTACTTC. It specifies CSVEDFAQQGTYEQYF.